The clone carrying this TCR beta chain was seen ten or more times. Per germline, CDR1 SNHLY and CDR2 FYNNEI. The CDR3 runs 15 residues. Trimming cost V 6 bases and J 5 bases, with 20 bases left between them. The sample is drawn from a study of T cells in Graves' hyperthyroidism and ophthalmopathy. Researchers amplified the TCR beta CDR3 regions from RNA transcripts. Primed by the HTBI set, a first-round RT-PCR was run on the TCR CDR3. TCRdb itself ran the multiplex PCR reads through MiXCR, one entry per CDR3 protein. The sample shows 500,000 to 600,000 distinct CDR3 sequences, roughly 50% of them seen only once.

The sequenced sample was peripheral blood or thyroid tissue (not recorded which). The clonotype comes from a woman aged 18-29 years with Graves' hyperthyroidism. V is TRBV2 and J is TRBJ2-7; weak D call: TRBD2 (6 bases). The CDR3 DNA follows: TGTGCCAGCAGCTTGGGTAGCGGAGTGTCCAACGAGCAGTACTTC. Its translation: CASSLGSGVSNEQYF.